Each of the 19 T cell receptor beta chains below was sequenced from the same sample in a study of radiotherapy plus CTLA-4 blockade in lung cancer. Assay used: immunoSEQ multiplex PCR; TCRdb lists only in-frame clones, some missing. Seen here are around 70,000 clones, around 83% observed once, and the top ten hold less than 5%. The sequencing used peripheral blood, collected from a patient treated with radiotherapy plus ipilimumab. These receptors originate from a human donor with non-small cell lung cancer who had a partial response to radiotherapy plus ipilimumab.

The chain uses TRBV18 and TRBJ2-3, with D possibly TRBD2 on 6 matching bases. Trimming shortened V by 4 bases and J by 0 bases, and 11 bases separated the two germline ends. Germline CDR1 KGHSH, CDR2 LQKENI. The CDR3 totals 15 residues. The CDR3 nucleotides read TGTGCCAGCTCACGGGACTTACCGAGCACAGATACGCAGTATTTT. Protein: CASSRDLPSTDTQYF.

CDR3 sequence: CASSLGQGARGANEKLFF. The CDR3 nucleotides read TGCGCCAGCAGCTTGGGACAGGGGGCGCGGGGGGCTAATGAAAAACTGTTTTTT. This sequence joins TRBV5-1 and TRBJ1-4, with 10 bases aligning to TRBD1. The trim removed 0 bases at V and 3 bases at J, leaving 8 bases unmatched. CDR1 is SGHRS and CDR2 is YFSETQ in the germline V gene. The CDR3 loop spans 18 amino acids.

CDR3 nucleotide sequence: TGTGCCAGCAGTGGCCAGGGAAACAATCAGCCCCAGCATTTT. This sequence encodes CASSGQGNNQPQHF. The V and J genes are TRBV2 and TRBJ1-5, with TRBD1 as a possible D gene (5 bases). Germline V gene lookup returns CDR1 SNHLY and CDR2 FYNNEI. V was clipped by 4 bases and J by 3 bases, with 10 bases between them. The length of the CDR3 is 14 residues.

The chain couples TRBV7-3 to TRBJ2-1; TRBD2 aligns across 14 bases. Germline assignment: CDR1 SGHTA and CDR2 FQGTGA. This CDR3 has 20 amino acids. V lost 5 bases, J lost 3 bases, and 15 bases stayed unmatched. The CDR3 coding sequence is TGTGCCAGCAGCCCCAGGACTGAGGGACTAGCGGGAGTTCGCTACAATGAGCAGTTCTTC. Protein: CASSPRTEGLAGVRYNEQFF. Supplemented by reference TRBV7-3 and TRBJ2-1, the full variable domain reads GAGVSQTPSNKVTEKGKYVELRCDPISGHTALYWYRQSLGQGPEFLIYFQGTGAADDSGLPNDRFFAVRPEGSVSTLKIQRTERGDSAVYLCASSPRTEGLAGVRYNEQFFGPGTRLTVL.

This rearrangement joins TRBV2 to TRBJ1-5; D is perhaps TRBD1 (6 bases). The CDR3 is 13 amino acids. CDR1 and CDR2 from the germline V gene are SNHLY and FYNNEI. Trimming shortened V by 7 bases and J by 4 bases, and 11 bases separated the two germline ends. The CDR3 region is CASTGQQNQPQHF. The CDR3 DNA is TGTGCCAGCACAGGACAGCAGAATCAGCCCCAGCATTTT.

The chain's CDR3 is CASSSVGQGAYEQYF. In DNA form, the CDR3 reads TGTGCCAGCAGCTCAGTAGGACAGGGGGCCTACGAGCAGTACTTC. This rearrangement joins TRBV7-2 to TRBJ2-7; 10 bases align to TRBD1. This CDR3 is built from 15 residues. Trimming removed 4 bases from V and 2 bases from J; junction bases left unmatched: 5. Germline-derived CDR1 and CDR2 are SGHTA and FQGNSA.

The chain combines TRBV11-2 with TRBJ2-7; 8 nucleotides align to TRBD1. Germline trimming cut 4 bases from V and 3 bases from J; bases unmatched to any gene: 5. Looked up from germline, CDR1 is SGHAT and CDR2 is FQNNGV. The length of the CDR3 is 14 residues. CDR3 region: CASSYDRGLYEQYF. In DNA form, the CDR3 reads TGTGCCAGCAGCTATGACAGGGGACTCTACGAGCAGTACTTC. Full variable domain (rest looked up from reference TRBV11-2 and TRBJ2-7): EAGVAQSPRYKIIEKRQSVAFWCNPISGHATLYWYQQILGQGPKLLIQFQNNGVVDDSQLPKDRFSAERLKGVDSTLKIQPAKLEDSAVYLCASSYDRGLYEQYFGPGTRLTVT.

This chain links TRBV5-1 with TRBJ1-5; perhaps TRBD1 as D (5 bases). The CDR3 loop spans 14 amino acids. Trimming left V 4 bases short and J 2 bases short, with 10 bases between. Per the germline V gene, CDR1 is SGHRS and CDR2 is YFSETQ. DNA of the CDR3: TGCGCCAGCAGCGGAGGGGCTGGCAATCAGCCCCAGCATTTT. The encoded protein is CASSGGAGNQPQHF.

This sequence joins TRBV18 and TRBJ2-1; 7 nucleotides line up with TRBD2. V dropped 4 bases and J dropped 5; count of bases not matched to a gene: 11. CDR3 length equals 16 residues. The V gene's germline CDR1 is KGHSH and CDR2 LQKENI. This chain's CDR3 is CASSRLLASLDNEQFF. The CDR3 nucleotides are TGTGCCAGCTCACGCCTACTAGCGAGTCTAGACAATGAGCAGTTCTTC.

This clone was counted only a few times. The rearrangement uses TRBV5-1 and TRBJ2-3; 8 bases map to TRBD1. CDR1 and CDR2 from the germline V gene are SGHRS and YFSETQ. This CDR3 region has 14 residues. V was clipped by 4 bases and J by 4 bases; unmatched bases: 5. The CDR3 DNA reads as TGCGCCAGCAGCGATGACAGGGGTCCAGATACGCAGTATTTT. Protein product: CASSDDRGPDTQYF.

The chain combines TRBV5-1 with TRBJ2-7; 9 bases are shared with TRBD1. V was clipped by 0 bases and J by 7 bases; unmatched bases: 8. Germline CDR1 reads SGHRS; CDR2 reads YFSETQ. This CDR3 spans 15 amino acids. The CDR3: CASSLGQGVGGEQYF. DNA of the CDR3: TGCGCCAGCAGCTTGGGACAGGGGGTTGGAGGTGAGCAGTACTTC.

This chain uses TRBV5-1 with TRBJ2-1; 13 bases are shared with TRBD2. Germline assignment: CDR1 SGHRS and CDR2 YFSETQ. The CDR3 totals 16 residues. The junction had 10 bases not matched to a gene; V was cut back by 4 bases and J by 9 bases. The CDR3 bases are TGCGCCAGCAGCACGGAAGGACTAGCGGGAGTAGGTGAGCAGTTCTTC. This translates into CASSTEGLAGVGEQFF.

This clone was seen a single time. V and J are TRBV9 and TRBJ2-3; TRBD2 might be the D (5 bases). Germline V gene data show CDR1 as SGDLS and CDR2 as YYNGEE. Trimming shortened V by 0 bases and J by 6 bases, and 11 bases separated the two germline ends. The CDR3 is made up of 14 amino acids. Written as DNA, the CDR3 is TGTGCCAGCAGCGTAGCGGGGAGTGAGGATACGCAGTATTTT. Translated, it gives CASSVAGSEDTQYF.

The rearrangement joins TRBV5-5 to TRBJ1-4; D ambiguous. The V gene lost 0 bases and the J gene lost 4 bases, with 4 bases spanning the gap. The CDR3 spans 13 residues. CDR1 is SGHKS and CDR2 is YYEKEE in the germline V gene (reference sequence). The CDR3 is CASSLGDNEKLFF. The DNA of the CDR3 is TGTGCCAGCAGCTTGGGAGATAATGAAAAACTGTTTTTT.

The V call is TRBV15, the J call TRBJ2-6, with 8 bases lining up with TRBD1. V shed 3 bases, J shed 2 bases, and the junction held 0 bases outside the gene matches. The CDR3 is made up of 15 amino acids. Germline CDR1 and CDR2: LNHNV and YYDKDF (reference sequence). In DNA form, the CDR3 reads TGTGCCACCAGCAGGGACAGGGCTGGGGCCAACGTCCTGACTTTC. Encoded protein: CATSRDRAGANVLTF.

The rearrangement links TRBV4-2 to TRBJ2-3; D is perhaps TRBD2 (6 bases). The CDR3 spans 17 residues. The germline V and J ends were trimmed by 1 base and 0 bases, with 14 bases remaining between them. Germline V gene sequence: CDR1 LGHNA, CDR2 YNFKEQ. In nucleotides, the CDR3 is TGTGCCAGCAGCCAAGTAGCGGTGGGCAGGAGCACAGATACGCAGTATTTT. Protein sequence: CASSQVAVGRSTDTQYF.

The chain combines TRBV5-1 with TRBJ2-1, with 9 bases lining up with TRBD2. Germline V gene sequence: CDR1 SGHRS, CDR2 YFSETQ. The CDR3 has 16 amino acids. V shed 4 bases and J 0 bases; nucleotides not matched to a gene: 5. The CDR3 protein is CASSPQAGGSYNEQFF. CDR3 DNA sequence: TGCGCCAGCAGCCCCCAAGCGGGGGGCTCCTACAATGAGCAGTTCTTC. Supplemented by reference TRBV5-1 and TRBJ2-1, the full variable domain reads KAGVTQTPRYLIKTRGQQVTLSCSPISGHRSVSWYQQTPGQGLQFLFEYFSETQRNKGNFPGRFSGRQFSNSRSEMNVSTLELGDSALYLCASSPQAGGSYNEQFFGPGTRLTVL.

This rearrangement joins TRBV28 to TRBJ2-1; no reliable D call. This CDR3 region has 14 residues. The ends were cut back, 8 bases at V and 2 bases at J, with 13 bases in the middle. CDR1 and CDR2 from the germline V gene are MDHEN and SYDVKM. CDR3 in amino acids: CASLLGTAYNEQFF. CDR3 in DNA: TGTGCCAGCCTGCTGGGCACCGCCTACAATGAGCAGTTCTTC.

J is TRBJ2-7 and V is TRBV4-2; D uncertain. Germline V gives CDR1 LGHNA, CDR2 YNFKEQ. V lost 1 base and J lost 2, with 12 bases in between. The CDR3 totals 15 residues. The CDR3 reads CASSQVVQETYEQYF. The CDR3 DNA reads TGTGCCAGCAGCCAAGTAGTGCAAGAGACCTACGAGCAGTACTTC.